These 30 T cell receptor beta chains were all obtained from the same sample, sequenced in a study of T cell changes during pregnancy in multiple sclerosis. Libraries were prepared by immunoSEQ multiplex PCR; TCRdb keeps only in-frame clonotypes and omits some of them. The table has under 25,000 clones, approximately 81% seen once. The specimen comprised CD8+ T cells from peripheral blood mononuclear cells, sampled before pregnancy. These receptors were obtained from a female donor with multiple sclerosis, enrolled in a pregnancy study.

The chain carries TRBV2 and TRBJ1-2; 7 bases agree with TRBD1. CDR3 length: 13 residues. V lost 8 bases, J lost 8 bases, and 11 bases stayed unmatched. Germline values: CDR1 SNHLY, CDR2 FYNNEI. The CDR3: CASGGTVLEGYTF. Written as DNA, the CDR3 is TGTGCCAGCGGTGGGACAGTATTGGAGGGCTACACCTTC. Full variable domain (missing parts from reference TRBV2 and TRBJ1-2): EPEVTQTPSHQVTQMGQEVILRCVPISNHLYFYWYRQILGQKVEFLVSFYNNEISEKSEIFDDQFSVERPDGSNFTLKIRSTKLEDSAMYFCASGGTVLEGYTFGSGTRLTVV.

This clone qualifies as medium-sized. The rearrangement uses TRBV6-4 and TRBJ1-3; 9 nucleotides line up with TRBD1. The germline V gene encodes CDR1 MRHNA and CDR2 SNTAGT. The V gene end was trimmed by 3 bases and the J gene end by 7 bases; junction bases not matched to a gene: 4. This CDR3 spans 14 amino acids. The CDR3 DNA reads as TGTGCCAGCAGTGAGGGACAGGGAGCCAACACCATATATTTT. This codes for CASSEGQGANTIYF.

The CDR3 loop reads CASSSTGLLQETQYF. The DNA of the CDR3 is TGTGCCAGCAGTTCCACGGGACTCCTCCAAGAGACCCAGTACTTC. The genes are TRBV2 and TRBJ2-5; weak D call: TRBD2 (6 bases). The CDR3 is made up of 15 amino acids. V was pared by 5 bases and J by 1 base, with 14 bases between. Germline V gene sequence: CDR1 SNHLY, CDR2 FYNNEI.

The chain recombines TRBV4-2 with TRBJ2-5, with D perhaps matching TRBD2 (6 bases). Germline assignment: CDR1 LGHNA and CDR2 YNFKEQ. The CDR3 covers 15 residues. V lost 3 bases, J lost 4 bases, and 15 bases lay in between. The CDR3 spells CASSQSWGVRETQYF. The CDR3 DNA reads as TGTGCCAGCAGCCAGTCTTGGGGGGTACGAGAGACCCAGTACTTC.

The chain is built from TRBV7-9 and TRBJ2-7; 7 bases line up with TRBD2. J was trimmed by 5 bases and V by 7 bases; bases with no gene match: 11. CDR3 length equals 14 residues. CDR1 is SEHNR, CDR2 FQNEAQ, per germline (reference sequence). The chain's CDR3 is CASTGGREPNEQYF. The CDR3 bases are TGTGCCAGCACCGGGGGGAGGGAGCCCAACGAGCAGTACTTC.

The rearrangement joins TRBV9 to TRBJ1-5; no clear D. The CDR3 contains 14 residues. V was cut by 2 bases and J by 6 bases, with 12 bases left in between. Germline V CDR1 and CDR2: SGDLS, YYNGEE. CDR3 in DNA: TGTGCCAGCAGCGTTCAGGCCCGGGGTCAGCCCCAGCATTTT. It specifies CASSVQARGQPQHF.

This sequence joins TRBV27 and TRBJ2-7, with a tentative D call TRBD2 (6 bases). Trimming pared 8 bases from V and 4 bases from J, leaving 12 bases between. Germline CDR1 is MNHEY and CDR2 is SMNVEV (reference sequence). The CDR3 spans 12 residues. The CDR3 spells CASGGKVYEQYF. The DNA for the CDR3 is TGTGCCAGCGGCGGGAAAGTATACGAGCAGTACTTC.

The chain uses TRBV7-3 and TRBJ1-1; D might be TRBD1 (5 bases). CDR1 SGHTA and CDR2 FQGTGA come from the germline V gene. The CDR3 consists of 16 residues. Trimming left V 5 bases short and J 3 bases short, with 19 bases between. The chain's CDR3 is CASSQGVRLWDTEAFF. As DNA, the CDR3 is TGTGCCAGCAGCCAAGGGGTCCGCCTCTGGGACACTGAAGCTTTCTTT.

The CDR3 sequence: CASSEDRDTGELFF. The CDR3 coding sequence is TGTGCCAGCAGTGAGGACAGGGACACCGGGGAGCTGTTTTTT. V usage is TRBV25-1 and J usage is TRBJ2-2, with TRBD1 matching over 8 bases. The CDR3 consists of 14 residues. Germline V gives CDR1 MGHDK, CDR2 SYGVNS. V trimming: 3 bases; J trimming: 3 bases; junction bases outside the gene matches: 0.

The chain has TRBV28 and TRBJ2-1; 9 nucleotides match TRBD1. The V gene's germline CDR1 is MDHEN and CDR2 SYDVKM. V shed 5 bases and J 5 bases; nucleotides not matched to a gene: 13. The CDR3 runs to 17 residues. CDR3: CASSPRLRDRDDNEQFF. The CDR3 nucleotides are TGTGCCAGCAGTCCCCGGCTCCGGGACAGGGACGACAATGAGCAGTTCTTC.

V gene TRBV27 combines with J gene TRBJ2-3, with D perhaps matching TRBD1 (6 bases). The CDR3 sequence is 16 residues long. The germline V gene encodes CDR1 MNHEY and CDR2 SMNVEV (reference sequence). The germline V and J ends were trimmed by 2 bases and 3 bases, with 15 bases remaining between them. DNA of the CDR3: TGTGCCAGCAGTTTACTTCGTGGGGGCTGGACAGATACGCAGTATTTT. It translates to CASSLLRGGWTDTQYF.

This chain joins TRBV7-3 and TRBJ2-3; D is uncertain. V was shortened by 5 bases and J by 5 bases, with 11 bases between the two germline ends. The CDR3 is 13 residues long. Germline loops: CDR1 SGHTA, CDR2 FQGTGA. The CDR3 DNA is TGTGCCAGCAGCCCGATTTTAGAAGATACGCAGTATTTT. Amino acid sequence: CASSPILEDTQYF.

By share of the sample, this clone is medium-sized. The chain joins TRBV7-9 to TRBJ1-2; 7 bases are shared with TRBD1. V gave up 0 bases and J gave up 0 bases; unmatched junction bases: 1. The CDR3 totals 15 residues. The germline V gene has CDR1 SEHNR and CDR2 FQNEAQ (reference sequence). The DNA of the CDR3 is TGTGCCAGCAGCTTAGCCGGGACAGCTAACTATGGCTACACCTTC. Amino acids: CASSLAGTANYGYTF.

This rearrangement joins TRBV4-1 to TRBJ2-7; the match to TRBD2 covers 16 bases. This CDR3 comprises 18 residues. Germline CDR1 MGHRA, CDR2 YSYEKL. The junction had 9 bases not matched to a gene; V was cut back by 4 bases and J by 3 bases. This chain's CDR3 is CASSPGTSGRGLYYEQYF. CDR3 sequence (DNA): TGCGCCAGCAGCCCCGGGACTAGCGGGAGGGGACTTTACTACGAGCAGTACTTC.

The J gene is TRBJ1-2, the V gene TRBV5-6; D ambiguous. Germline V CDR1 and CDR2: SGHDT, YYEEEE. The CDR3 consists of 16 residues. The V end was cut by 2 bases, the J end by 1 base, with 15 bases between. The CDR3 nucleotides read TGTGCCAGCAGCTTAAAGCTAGCGGAGAATAACTATGGCTACACCTTC. It specifies CASSLKLAENNYGYTF.

This chain joins TRBV6-6 and TRBJ1-5, with D perhaps matching TRBD1 (5 bases). Germline V lookup: CDR1 MNHNY, CDR2 SVGAGI (reference sequence). This CDR3 has 14 amino acids. Trimming pared 10 bases from V and 1 base from J, leaving 14 bases between. The CDR3: CATIGALSNQPQHF. The CDR3 nucleotides read TGTGCCACTATTGGGGCCTTGAGCAATCAGCCCCAGCATTTT.

The J gene is TRBJ2-7, the V gene TRBV9, with 7 bases that match TRBD1. Looked up from germline, CDR1 is SGDLS and CDR2 is YYNGEE. V trimming: 3 bases; J trimming: 7 bases; junction bases outside the gene matches: 16. CDR3 length: 16 residues. This chain's CDR3 is CASSAESGQLVVEQYF. As DNA, the CDR3 is TGTGCCAGCAGCGCTGAATCGGGACAGCTAGTGGTTGAGCAGTACTTC. The full variable domain, with the rest looked up from reference TRBV9 and TRBJ2-7, is DSGVTQTPKHLITATGQRVTLRCSPRSGDLSVYWYQQSLDQGLQFLIQYYNGEERAKGNILERFSAQQFPDLHSELNLSSLELGDSALYFCASSAESGQLVVEQYFGPGTRLTVT.

V and J are TRBV5-1 and TRBJ2-3; possible D gene TRBD2, 6 bases. Germline lookup yields CDR1 SGHRS and CDR2 YFSETQ. The V gene lost 4 bases and the J gene lost 6 bases, with 21 bases spanning the gap. This CDR3 is built from 16 residues. In DNA form, the CDR3 reads TGCGCCAGCAGCCCCAGGGACGGGGGAACGTGGGATACGCAGTATTTT. Its translation is CASSPRDGGTWDTQYF.

Concerning this clone itself: The same CDR3 arises from other DNA sequences in this sample as well. This rearrangement joins TRBV5-1 to TRBJ2-7; 9 bases agree with TRBD2. The germline CDR1 and CDR2 sequences are SGHRS and YFSETQ. The CDR3 has 14 residues. Germline trimming cut 2 bases from V and 2 bases from J; bases unmatched to any gene: 2. CDR3 loop: CASSFSGGTYEQYF. CDR3 sequence (DNA): TGCGCCAGCAGCTTTAGCGGGGGTACCTACGAGCAGTACTTC.

The chain uses TRBV5-5 and TRBJ2-1; 8 nucleotides align to TRBD1. The CDR3 extends over 14 amino acids. V trimming: 4 bases; J trimming: 4 bases; junction bases outside the gene matches: 4. Per the germline V gene, CDR1 is SGHKS and CDR2 is YYEKEE (reference sequence). CDR3 sequence: CASSTGTGYNEQFF. For the CDR3, the DNA is TGTGCCAGCAGCACCGGGACAGGATACAATGAGCAGTTCTTC.

This chain joins TRBV19 and TRBJ2-7; D perhaps matches TRBD1 (6 bases). The CDR3 runs 16 residues. V was trimmed by 5 bases and J by 3 bases, leaving 20 bases between them. Germline-derived CDR1 and CDR2 are LNHDA and SQIVND (reference sequence). This CDR3 is CASSPNSGQNLYEQYF. CDR3 coding DNA: TGTGCCAGTAGTCCCAACTCGGGACAAAACCTCTACGAGCAGTACTTC.

The chain carries TRBV19 and TRBJ1-1; maybe TRBD1 (5 bases). Trimming shortened V by 4 bases and J by 6 bases, and 18 bases separated the two germline ends. The CDR3 covers 15 residues. CDR1 is LNHDA and CDR2 is SQIVND in the germline V gene (reference sequence). CDR3 in amino acids: CASSTPAGGWAEAFF. In nucleotides, the CDR3 is TGTGCCAGTAGTACCCCGGCGGGGGGTTGGGCTGAAGCTTTCTTT.

V and J are TRBV25-1 and TRBJ2-7; D remains unclear. Germline V gene lookup returns CDR1 MGHDK and CDR2 SYGVNS. This CDR3 is 16 amino acids long. The V gene lost 0 bases and the J gene lost 3 bases, with 15 bases spanning the gap. The CDR3 spells CASSEYVTATHYEQYF. The CDR3 DNA sequence: TGTGCCAGCAGTGAATATGTAACAGCTACACACTACGAGCAGTACTTC.

This clone was recorded once. This CDR3 reads CASSSTQGTSIYEQYF. As DNA, the CDR3 is TGTGCCAGCAGCTCGACACAGGGGACTAGCATCTACGAGCAGTACTTC. The rearrangement uses TRBV7-9 and TRBJ2-7; TRBD2 matches 9 bases. J was trimmed by 3 bases and V by 4 bases; bases with no gene match: 10. Germline V gene data show CDR1 as SEHNR and CDR2 as FQNEAQ (reference sequence). CDR3 length: 16 amino acids.

This clone was recorded only once. This chain connects TRBV9 to TRBJ2-7, with a possible D match to TRBD1 (5 bases). The CDR3 contains 16 residues. V gave up 4 bases and J gave up 0 bases, with 17 bases separating them. Germline CDR1 is SGDLS and CDR2 is YYNGEE. The CDR3 region is CASSPHEGALSYEQYF. CDR3 in DNA: TGTGCCAGCAGCCCCCATGAAGGGGCCCTCTCCTACGAGCAGTACTTC. Variable domain in full (rest from reference TRBV9 and TRBJ2-7): DSGVTQTPKHLITATGQRVTLRCSPRSGDLSVYWYQQSLDQGLQFLIQYYNGEERAKGNILERFSAQQFPDLHSELNLSSLELGDSALYFCASSPHEGALSYEQYFGPGTRLTVT.

In its sample, this clone was seen once. The rearrangement links TRBV27 to TRBJ2-7, with D maybe TRBD2 (6 bases). The V gene lost 8 bases and the J gene lost 1 base, with 9 bases spanning the gap. CDR1 is MNHEY, CDR2 SMNVEV, per germline (reference sequence). This CDR3 region has 12 residues. DNA of the CDR3: TGTGCCAGCGCGACTAGTTCCTACGAGCAGTACTTC. Its protein product is CASATSSYEQYF.

Only a few counts were recorded for this clone. The chain couples TRBV19 to TRBJ1-1; D perhaps matches TRBD1 (6 bases). V was cut by 1 base and J by 10 bases, with 19 bases left in between. This CDR3 region has 15 residues. Germline values: CDR1 LNHDA, CDR2 SQIVND (reference sequence). The CDR3 coding sequence is TGTGCCAGTAGTATAGCACTGGACAGTCCTCTAGGAGCTTTCTTT. Protein: CASSIALDSPLGAFF. Full variable domain (outside the CDR3, taken from reference TRBV19 and TRBJ1-1): DGGITQSPKYLFRKEGQNVTLSCEQNLNHDAMYWYRQDPGQGLRLIYYSQIVNDFQKGDIAEGYSVSREKKESFPLTVTSAQKNPTAFYLCASSIALDSPLGAFFGQGTRLTVV.

This rearrangement joins TRBV27 to TRBJ2-2; 11 bases are shared with TRBD2. Unmatched junction bases numbered 6, after V lost 4 bases and J lost 5 bases. Germline CDR1 and CDR2: MNHEY and SMNVEV (reference sequence). This CDR3 has 16 amino acids. CDR3 DNA: TGTGCCAGCAGTTCACTAGCGGGAGAATTTACCGGGGAGCTGTTTTTT. This translates into CASSSLAGEFTGELFF.

In nucleotides, the CDR3 is TGTGCCAGCAGCTTAGGGACAGGGGTGACTGAAGCTTTCTTT. Amino acid sequence: CASSLGTGVTEAFF. The chain links TRBV7-9 to TRBJ1-1; 9 bases are shared with TRBD1. Trimming took 1 base from V and 5 from J; bases not matched to a gene: 2. The CDR3 has 14 amino acids. Germline V gene lookup returns CDR1 SEHNR and CDR2 FQNEAQ (reference sequence).

In this sample, this clone is medium-sized (0.01 to 0.1%). The rearrangement links TRBV11-2 to TRBJ1-1; 10 nucleotides align to TRBD1. Unmatched junction bases numbered 15, after V lost 4 bases and J lost 10 bases. The CDR3 runs 16 residues. Germline CDR1 SGHAT, CDR2 FQNNGV. In DNA form, the CDR3 reads TGTGCCAGCAGCTCAGACGTAGACAGGGGGCGTATGGGAGCTTTCTTT. Its protein is CASSSDVDRGRMGAFF.